Below, 8 T cell receptor beta chains from the same sample are listed, as sequenced in a study of T cells in Graves' hyperthyroidism and ophthalmopathy. RNA transcripts provided the source from which TCR beta CDR3 regions were amplified. An initial round of RT-PCR targeting the TCR CDR3 relied on the HTBI primer set. TCRdb reanalysed the multiplex PCR reads using MiXCR and keeps one entry per CDR3 protein. The table includes around 490,000 distinct CDR3 sequences, 15% to 20% detected once. The sequenced sample was blood. The origin of the receptors is a man in his forties with Graves' ophthalmopathy.

This clonotype was observed many times. J is TRBJ1-2 and V is TRBV30; the match to TRBD1 covers 10 bases. Germline assignment: CDR1 GTSNPN and CDR2 SVGIG (reference sequence). V lost 4 bases and J lost 6; bases outside the gene matches: 5. The CDR3 loop spans 13 amino acids. The CDR3 nucleotides are TGTGCCTGGACCGTAGGACAGGGGGATGGCTACACCTTC. Translated: CAWTVGQGDGYTF.

This clonotype was seen at least ten times. The gene calls are TRBV3-1 and TRBJ2-1; D remains ambiguous. Trimming removed 1 base at V and 10 bases at J, with 14 bases between. CDR3 size: 14 residues. In germline, CDR1 is LGHDT, CDR2 YNNKEL (reference sequence). The CDR3 spells CASSQGPSGGEQFF. The CDR3 nucleotides read TGTGCCAGCAGCCAAGGACCTTCCGGCGGCGAGCAGTTCTTC.

This clonotype has just a few counts. This chain joins TRBV30 and TRBJ2-7; possibly TRBD2 for D (6 bases). The ends were cut back, 7 bases at V and 2 bases at J, with 15 bases in the middle. Germline V gene data show CDR1 as GTSNPN and CDR2 as SVGIG (reference sequence). The CDR3 is made up of 13 amino acids. CDR3 DNA sequence: TGTGCCTTAGGAAGCGGGCCCACCTACGAGCAGTACTTC. This gives the protein CALGSGPTYEQYF. Variable domain in full (rest from reference TRBV30 and TRBJ2-7): SQTIHQWPATLVQPVGSPLSLECTVEGTSNPNLYWYRQAAGRGLQLLFYSVGIGQISSEVPQNLSASRPQDRQFILSSKKLLLSDSGFYLCALGSGPTYEQYFGPGTRLTVT.

The V and J genes are TRBV3-1 and TRBJ1-1, with TRBD1 as a possible D gene (5 bases). Germline V CDR1 and CDR2: LGHDT, YNNKEL (reference sequence). The CDR3 loop spans 15 amino acids. V lost 0 bases and J 5 bases, leaving 13 bases between the germline ends. CDR3: CASSQDREVFTEAFF. For the CDR3, the DNA is TGTGCCAGCAGCCAAGACAGGGAGGTTTTTACTGAAGCTTTCTTT.

This clonotype occurred many times. The chain is built from TRBV27 and TRBJ2-1, with no clear D. The CDR3 length is 11 residues. Germline V gives CDR1 MNHEY, CDR2 SMNVEV (reference sequence). The V gene lost 5 bases and the J gene lost 4 bases, with 3 bases spanning the gap. This chain's CDR3 is CASSEYNEQFF. The DNA of the CDR3 is TGTGCCAGCAGTGAATACAATGAGCAGTTCTTC.

V is TRBV20-1 and J is TRBJ2-7; TRBD2 might be the D (6 bases). There are 14 residues in the CDR3. Trimming shortened V by 0 bases and J by 3 bases, and 12 bases separated the two germline ends. Germline V gives CDR1 DFQATT, CDR2 SNEGSKA (reference sequence). The DNA for the CDR3 is TGCAGTGCTAGAGAGGGCGGGAAGGGCTACGAGCAGTACTTC. As protein: CSAREGGKGYEQYF.

This clonotype was found many times. The V and J genes are TRBV20-1 and TRBJ2-7, with 13 bases that match TRBD2. From germline, CDR1 is DFQATT and CDR2 SNEGSKA (reference sequence). The CDR3 runs to 18 residues. With 1 base clipped from V and 0 bases from J, the junction kept 9 bases outside the gene matches. The CDR3 region is CSARGGLAGTLSSYEQYF. CDR3 DNA: TGCAGTGCTAGAGGGGGACTAGCGGGAACTTTAAGCTCCTACGAGCAGTACTTC.

Many counts were recorded for this clonotype. This sequence joins TRBV12-3 or TRBV12-4 and TRBJ2-3, with unresolved D. Trimming stripped 4 bases from V and 0 bases from J, with 8 bases between. This CDR3 spans 14 amino acids. The CDR3 nucleotides are TGTGCCAGCAGTTCAGGCAGAAGCACAGATACGCAGTATTTT. This translates into CASSSGRSTDTQYF.